The source of this T cell receptor (beta chain) is a study of shared clonotypes between healthy human individuals. CDR1 and CDR2 (germline): MDHEN, SYDVKM. This CDR3 has 14 residues. V lost 7 bases to trimming and J lost 8 bases; unmatched junction nucleotides: 12. Within Nashville, Tennessee resided all donors, each a Caucasian adult. Deep was the level used in running the assay. Data came from immunoSEQ multiplex PCR; TCRdb stores just in-frame clones and leaves some out. The table has approximately 530,000 clones, almost 97% seen once; the top ten hold 0.05% to 0.07%. The specimen was naive CD4+ T cells sorted from blood. Noted subset: CD45RA+ positively selected. This clonotype originated in a woman in her twenties or thirties in good health. This chain uses TRBV28 with TRBJ1-2, with TRBD1 matching 8 bases. The CDR3 coding sequence is TGTGCCAGCATCTCGGGACAGGAATCTTCCGGCTACACCTTC. The encoded protein is CASISGQESSGYTF.